These 23 T cell receptor beta chains share one sample of origin, sequenced in a study of CD8 T cells in Susac syndrome. The RNA input was about 0.5 to 1 ug, and it was reverse transcribed with random hexamers. MiXCR, run by TCRdb on the immunoSEQ multiplex PCR reads, gives a single entry per CDR3 protein. Altogether 150,000 to 200,000 distinct CDR3 sequences are present, over 85% being singletons, with the ten largest covering more than 0.12%. Sequencing was carried out using CD4+ T cells from PBMCs. These receptors were taken from a human donor in good health.

The CDR3 DNA reads as TGCAGTGCTAGAGAGTACAGCGCAGGAACAAGTGAGCAGTTCTTC. Amino acid sequence: CSAREYSAGTSEQFF. This chain connects TRBV20-1 to TRBJ2-1; D uncertain. Trimming took 0 bases from V and 9 from J, leaving 18 bases between them. CDR3 size: 15 residues. The germline V gene has CDR1 DFQATT and CDR2 SNEGSKA (reference sequence).

The chain has TRBV15 and TRBJ2-1; TRBD2 aligns across 9 bases. V lost 3 bases and J lost 7; bases outside the gene matches: 16. Germline V gives CDR1 LNHNV, CDR2 YYDKDF (reference sequence). This CDR3 is built from 18 residues. CDR3 coding DNA: TGTGCCACCAGCAGGCGGGGGGGTCGGGGAACTCCGCGTAATGAGCAGTTCTTC. It translates to CATSRRGGRGTPRNEQFF.

This chain links TRBV30 with TRBJ1-2; D gene ambiguous. The germline V gene encodes CDR1 GTSNPN and CDR2 SVGIG (reference sequence). Trimming took off 2 bases at V and 0 bases at J, with 7 bases between the two ends. This CDR3 has 13 residues. The CDR3 sequence is CAWSRGTNYGYTF. DNA for the CDR3: TGTGCCTGGAGTCGCGGCACTAACTATGGCTACACCTTC.

The chain carries TRBV20-1 and TRBJ1-2, with a possible D match to TRBD1 (6 bases). Trimming took off 3 bases at V and 6 bases at J, with 14 bases between the two ends. CDR3 size: 13 residues. Germline values: CDR1 DFQATT, CDR2 SNEGSKA (reference sequence). This CDR3 reads CSASHTGKHGYTF. The CDR3 region has the DNA TGCAGTGCTAGTCACACAGGGAAGCATGGCTACACCTTC.

The chain combines TRBV20-1 with TRBJ2-2; TRBD1 matches 8 bases. CDR1 is DFQATT and CDR2 is SNEGSKA in the germline V gene (reference sequence). This CDR3 is 14 amino acids long. The V gene end was trimmed by 3 bases and the J gene end by 3 bases; junction bases not matched to a gene: 3. The CDR3 reads CSARGQDYTGELFF. CDR3 bases: TGCAGTGCTAGGGGACAGGACTACACCGGGGAGCTGTTTTTT.

The rearrangement joins TRBV29-1 to TRBJ2-1; TRBD2 agrees at 7 bases. Germline V gives CDR1 SQVTM, CDR2 ANQGSEA. Trimming cost V 1 base and J 2 bases; bases outside gene matches: 5. The CDR3 runs to 15 residues. The CDR3 region has the DNA TGCAGCGTTGAAGGGCGGGGGTATACCTACAATGAGCAGTTCTTC. As protein: CSVEGRGYTYNEQFF.

The chain links TRBV9 to TRBJ2-5; D is ambiguous. This CDR3 contains 14 residues. Trimming removed 0 bases at V and 5 bases at J, with 11 bases between. The V gene's germline CDR1 is SGDLS and CDR2 YYNGEE. Here the CDR3 DNA reads TGTGCCAGCAGCGTAGGTAGATTGATGGAGACCCAGTACTTC. It encodes CASSVGRLMETQYF.

The rearrangement links TRBV4-3 to TRBJ2-7; no clear D. Trimming took off 0 bases at V and 4 bases at J, with 13 bases between the two ends. Looked up from germline, CDR1 is LGHNA and CDR2 is YSLEER. CDR3 length: 15 residues. The DNA for the CDR3 is TGCGCCAGCAGCCAAGATGTCACCCCAGGTTACGAGCAGTACTTC. It encodes CASSQDVTPGYEQYF.

In the case of this clonotype: An end of the junction differs from the germline gene, which may be a read error. The V gene is TRBV7-7, the J gene TRBJ2-3; D is uncertain. The CDR3 extends over 13 amino acids. CDR1 and CDR2 from the germline V gene are SSHAT and FNYEAQ (reference sequence). CDR3 DNA: TGTGCTAGCAGCGTCGACCGTACAGATACGCAGTATTTT. Protein sequence: CASSVDRTDTQYF.

The chain couples TRBV29-1 to TRBJ2-7; unclear D gene. Trimming shortened V by 5 bases and J by 0 bases, and 8 bases separated the two germline ends. CDR1 and CDR2 (germline): SQVTM, ANQGSEA. This CDR3 is 12 amino acids long. The CDR3: CSVRQDSYEQYF. In DNA, the CDR3 is TGCAGCGTTCGGCAGGACTCCTACGAGCAGTACTTC.

The J gene is TRBJ2-2, the V gene TRBV3-1; D is undetermined. This CDR3 is 16 amino acids long. Trimming stripped 4 bases from V and 3 bases from J, with 15 bases between. The germline CDR1 and CDR2 sequences are LGHDT and YNNKEL (reference sequence). CDR3 coding DNA: TGTGCCAGCAGCCTCCCGAGTCCTGGCCACACCGGGGAGCTGTTTTTT. Its protein is CASSLPSPGHTGELFF.

V gene TRBV6-2 or TRBV6-3 combines with J gene TRBJ1-6; no reliable D call. The germline V and J ends were trimmed by 7 bases and 7 bases, with 14 bases remaining between them. The CDR3 sequence is 14 residues long. Germline CDR1 MNHEY, CDR2 SVGEGT. CDR3 protein: CASKLRTENSPLHF. CDR3 coding DNA: TGTGCCAGCAAGTTGAGAACGGAGAATTCACCCCTCCACTTT.

The V gene is TRBV28, the J gene TRBJ2-7; perhaps TRBD1 as D (6 bases). Trimming took off 5 bases at V and 5 bases at J, with 16 bases between the two ends. This CDR3 has 14 amino acids. Germline V gene data show CDR1 as MDHEN and CDR2 as SYDVKM. This CDR3 reads CASSADRPPDEQYF. CDR3 bases: TGTGCCAGCAGTGCGGACAGACCTCCGGACGAGCAGTACTTC.

Here the CDR3 DNA reads TGTGCCAGCAGCCTGAAAGACAACACTGAAGCTTTCTTT. Translated: CASSLKDNTEAFF. The chain links TRBV7-9 to TRBJ1-1; the D is unclear. CDR3 length equals 13 residues. CDR1 SEHNR and CDR2 FQNEAQ come from the germline V gene (reference sequence). Between the trimmed V and J ends, which lost 5 bases and 2 bases, there was a span of 9 bases.

This clonotype appeared a few times. This chain links TRBV5-1 with TRBJ2-5; TRBD2 agrees at 7 bases. CDR1 SGHRS and CDR2 YFSETQ come from the germline V gene. The CDR3 has 14 residues. V shed 0 bases and J 5 bases; nucleotides not matched to a gene: 4. DNA for the CDR3: TGCGCCAGCAGCTTGGCGGCGGGGGAGGAGACCCAGTACTTC. It translates to CASSLAAGEETQYF.

CDR3 nucleotide sequence: TGTGCCAGCAGCCATTTGGACGGATTCACCGGGGAGCTGTTTTTT. Its translation is CASSHLDGFTGELFF. V is TRBV4-2 and J is TRBJ2-2, with D uncertain. The germline V and J ends were trimmed by 3 bases and 4 bases, with 12 bases remaining between them. The CDR3 contains 15 residues. Germline V gene sequence: CDR1 LGHNA, CDR2 YNFKEQ.

The V and J genes are TRBV3-1 and TRBJ2-7; D unresolved. The V gene lost 1 base and the J gene lost 2 bases, with 12 bases spanning the gap. From germline, CDR1 is LGHDT and CDR2 YNNKEL (reference sequence). The CDR3 sequence is 15 residues long. The CDR3 bases are TGTGCCAGCAGCCAAGGACACACTATAACCTACGAGCAGTACTTC. Translation: CASSQGHTITYEQYF.

The chain is built from TRBV29-1 and TRBJ2-2; possibly TRBD1 for D (5 bases). The CDR3 covers 14 residues. Germline CDR1 and CDR2: SQVTM and ANQGSEA. V dropped 5 bases and J dropped 0 bases, with 10 bases sitting between them. The CDR3 is CSVRTFANTGELFF. CDR3 sequence (DNA): TGCAGCGTTCGGACATTTGCGAACACCGGGGAGCTGTTTTTT.

The genes are TRBV2 and TRBJ2-5; 7 bases match TRBD2. Trimming cost V 3 bases and J 2 bases; bases outside gene matches: 0. The length of the CDR3 is 13 residues. Germline CDR1 is SNHLY and CDR2 is FYNNEI. CDR3 amino acids: CASSEGGQETQYF. For the CDR3, the DNA is TGTGCCAGCAGTGAGGGGGGGCAAGAGACCCAGTACTTC.

The V gene is TRBV20-1, the J gene TRBJ1-2; possibly TRBD1 for D (5 bases). This CDR3 comprises 12 residues. Germline V gene data show CDR1 as DFQATT and CDR2 as SNEGSKA (reference sequence). The CDR3 loop reads CMTLTENYGYTF. As DNA, the CDR3 is TGCATGACCTTGACAGAAAACTATGGCTACACCTTC.

This rearrangement joins TRBV30 to TRBJ2-7; D possibly matches TRBD1 or TRBD2 (5 bases each). Trimming removed 5 bases from V and 0 bases from J, with 11 bases in between. Per the germline V gene, CDR1 is GTSNPN and CDR2 is SVGIG (reference sequence). The CDR3 totals 13 residues. The CDR3 nucleotides are TGTGCCTGGGGGGCCGGGACCTCCTACGAGCAGTACTTC. Protein: CAWGAGTSYEQYF.

The CDR3 loop reads CSGLASTNEKLFF. The CDR3, as DNA: TGCAGTGGCCTCGCCTCAACTAATGAAAAACTGTTTTTT. J is TRBJ1-4 and V is TRBV20-1; D gene uncertain. V was shortened by 7 bases and J by 0 bases, with 9 bases between the two germline ends. The CDR3 consists of 13 residues. CDR1 and CDR2 (germline): DFQATT, SNEGSKA (reference sequence).

The V call is TRBV20-1, the J call TRBJ1-3; D gene ambiguous. Per germline, CDR1 DFQATT and CDR2 SNEGSKA (reference sequence). CDR3 size: 12 residues. V lost 4 bases and J lost 2, with 6 bases in between. The CDR3 reads CSATETGNTIYF. DNA for the CDR3: TGCAGTGCTACCGAGACTGGAAACACCATATATTTT.